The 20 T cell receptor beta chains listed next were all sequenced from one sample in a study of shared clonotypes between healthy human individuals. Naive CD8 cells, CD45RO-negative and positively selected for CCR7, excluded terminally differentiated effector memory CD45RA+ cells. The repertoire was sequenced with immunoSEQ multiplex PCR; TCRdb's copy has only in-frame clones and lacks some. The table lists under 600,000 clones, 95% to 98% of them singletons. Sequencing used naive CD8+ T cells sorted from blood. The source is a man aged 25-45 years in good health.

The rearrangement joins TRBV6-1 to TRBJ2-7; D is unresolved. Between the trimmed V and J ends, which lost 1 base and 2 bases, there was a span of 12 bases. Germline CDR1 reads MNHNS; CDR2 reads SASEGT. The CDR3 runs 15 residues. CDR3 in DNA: TGTGCCAGCAGTGAAGTCCGGACCCGAGCCTACGAGCAGTACTTC. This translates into CASSEVRTRAYEQYF.

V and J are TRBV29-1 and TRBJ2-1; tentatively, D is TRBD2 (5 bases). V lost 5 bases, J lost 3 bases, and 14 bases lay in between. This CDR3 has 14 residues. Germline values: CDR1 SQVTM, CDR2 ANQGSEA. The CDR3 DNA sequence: TGCAGCGTTCGGGCTGGGGAGCGCTACAATGAGCAGTTCTTC. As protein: CSVRAGERYNEQFF.

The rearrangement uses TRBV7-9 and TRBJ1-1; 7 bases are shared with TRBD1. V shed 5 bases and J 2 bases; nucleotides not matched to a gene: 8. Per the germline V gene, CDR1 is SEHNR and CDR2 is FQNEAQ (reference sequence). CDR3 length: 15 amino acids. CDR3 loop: CASSGGDSRNTEAFF. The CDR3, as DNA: TGTGCCAGCAGCGGAGGGGACAGCCGAAACACTGAAGCTTTCTTT.

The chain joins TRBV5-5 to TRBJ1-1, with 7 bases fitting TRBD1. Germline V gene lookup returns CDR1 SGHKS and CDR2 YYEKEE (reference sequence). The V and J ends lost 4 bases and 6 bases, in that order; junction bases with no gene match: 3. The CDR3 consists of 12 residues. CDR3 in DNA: TGTGCCAGCAGCCAGACAGGGCCTGAAGCTTTCTTT. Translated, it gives CASSQTGPEAFF.

The CDR3 nucleotides are TGTGCCAGCAGCTTATCCAGTAACTACGAGCAGTACTTC. Protein: CASSLSSNYEQYF. The gene calls are TRBV7-6 and TRBJ2-7; no reliable D call. The CDR3 totals 13 residues. Per the germline V gene, CDR1 is SGHVS and CDR2 is FNYEAQ. Trimming shortened V by 2 bases and J by 3 bases, and 8 bases separated the two germline ends. The full variable domain, completed using reference TRBV7-6 and TRBJ2-7, is GAGVSQSPRYKVTKRGQDVALRCDPISGHVSLYWYRQALGQGPEFLTYFNYEAQQDKSGLPNDRFSAERPEGSISTLTIQRTEQRDSAMYRCASSLSSNYEQYFGPGTRLTVT.

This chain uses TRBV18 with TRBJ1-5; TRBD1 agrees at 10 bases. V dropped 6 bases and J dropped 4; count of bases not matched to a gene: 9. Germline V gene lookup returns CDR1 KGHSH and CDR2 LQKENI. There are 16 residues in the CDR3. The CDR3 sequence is CASSDRDRGGNQPQHF. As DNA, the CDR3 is TGTGCCAGCTCCGACCGGGACAGGGGCGGGAATCAGCCCCAGCATTTT.

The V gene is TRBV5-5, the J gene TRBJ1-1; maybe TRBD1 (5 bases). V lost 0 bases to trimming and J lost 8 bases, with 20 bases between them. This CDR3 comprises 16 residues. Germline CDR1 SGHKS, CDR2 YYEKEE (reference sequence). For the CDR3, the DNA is TGTGCCAGCAGCTTGGACCCGGGGGTTCATCATTTCGAAGCTTTCTTT. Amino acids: CASSLDPGVHHFEAFF.

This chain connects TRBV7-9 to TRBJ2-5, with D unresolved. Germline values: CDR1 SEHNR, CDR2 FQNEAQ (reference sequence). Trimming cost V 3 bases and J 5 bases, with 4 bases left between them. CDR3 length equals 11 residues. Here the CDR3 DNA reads TGTGCCAGCAGCTTTCCCGAGACCCAGTACTTC. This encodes CASSFPETQYF. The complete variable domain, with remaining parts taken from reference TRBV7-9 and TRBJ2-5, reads DTGVSQNPRHKITKRGQNVTFRCDPISEHNRLYWYRQTLGQGPEFLTYFQNEAQLEKSRLLSDRFSAERPKGSFSTLEIQRTEQGDSAMYLCASSFPETQYFGPGTRLLVL.

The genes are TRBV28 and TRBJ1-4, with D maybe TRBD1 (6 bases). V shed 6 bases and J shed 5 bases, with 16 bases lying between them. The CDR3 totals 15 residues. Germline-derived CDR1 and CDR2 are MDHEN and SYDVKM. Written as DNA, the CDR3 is TGTGCCAGCAGCATCAGGGGTGGAGGGAATGAAAAACTGTTTTTT. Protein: CASSIRGGGNEKLFF.

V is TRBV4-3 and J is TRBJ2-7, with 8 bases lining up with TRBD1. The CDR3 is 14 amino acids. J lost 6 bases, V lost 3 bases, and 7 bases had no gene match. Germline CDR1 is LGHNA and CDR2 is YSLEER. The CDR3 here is CASSQERQGLEQYF. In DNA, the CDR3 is TGCGCCAGCAGCCAGGAAAGACAGGGGCTCGAGCAGTACTTC.

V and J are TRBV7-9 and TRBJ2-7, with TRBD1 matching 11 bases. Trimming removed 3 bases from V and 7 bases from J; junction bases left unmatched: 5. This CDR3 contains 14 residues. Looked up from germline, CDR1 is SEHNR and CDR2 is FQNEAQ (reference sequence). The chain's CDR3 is CASSLDRGLKEQYF. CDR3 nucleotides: TGTGCCAGCAGCTTGGACAGGGGGCTAAAAGAGCAGTACTTC.

The CDR3 is CASSEVSAYYGYTF. CDR3 DNA sequence: TGTGCCAGCAGTGAAGTATCGGCTTACTATGGCTACACCTTC. The J gene is TRBJ1-2, the V gene TRBV6-1; D unresolved. Trimming removed 1 base from V and 3 bases from J, with 9 bases in between. The CDR3 length is 14 residues. Germline values: CDR1 MNHNS, CDR2 SASEGT.

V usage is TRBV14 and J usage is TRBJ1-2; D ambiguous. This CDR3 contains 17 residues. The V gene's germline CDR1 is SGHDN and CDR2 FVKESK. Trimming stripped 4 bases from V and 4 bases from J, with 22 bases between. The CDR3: CASSPMGSSPSLYGYTF. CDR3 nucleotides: TGTGCCAGCAGCCCCATGGGCAGTTCCCCAAGTCTCTATGGCTACACCTTC.

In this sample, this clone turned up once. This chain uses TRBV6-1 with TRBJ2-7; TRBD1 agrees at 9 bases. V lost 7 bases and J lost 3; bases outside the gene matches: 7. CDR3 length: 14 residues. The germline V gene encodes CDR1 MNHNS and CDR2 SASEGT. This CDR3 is CASNHPGQGYEQYF. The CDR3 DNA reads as TGTGCCAGCAACCACCCGGGACAGGGCTACGAGCAGTACTTC.

The CDR3 coding sequence is TGTGCCAGCAGCATGGACCACCAGGATACGCAGTATTTT. Amino acids: CASSMDHQDTQYF. This sequence joins TRBV5-5 and TRBJ2-3, with D uncertain. Trimming pared 4 bases from V and 6 bases from J, leaving 12 bases between. The CDR3 consists of 13 residues. CDR1 and CDR2 from the germline V gene are SGHKS and YYEKEE (reference sequence).

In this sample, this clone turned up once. The CDR3 nucleotides read TGCAGCGTTGAAGATCGACTAGCGGGAGGACTGGGGAATGAGCAGTTCTTC. Amino acids: CSVEDRLAGGLGNEQFF. The chain has TRBV29-1 and TRBJ2-1; the match to TRBD2 covers 13 bases. This CDR3 spans 17 amino acids. In germline, CDR1 is SQVTM, CDR2 ANQGSEA. Germline trimming cut 0 bases from V and 7 bases from J; bases unmatched to any gene: 9.

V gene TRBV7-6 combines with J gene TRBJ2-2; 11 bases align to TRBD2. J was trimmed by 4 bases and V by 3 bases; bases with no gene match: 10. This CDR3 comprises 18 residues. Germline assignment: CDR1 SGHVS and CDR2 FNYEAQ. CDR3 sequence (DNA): TGTGCCAGCAGCTTCGGGACTAGCGGTGCAGGGGGCACCGGGGAGCTGTTTTTT. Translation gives CASSFGTSGAGGTGELFF.

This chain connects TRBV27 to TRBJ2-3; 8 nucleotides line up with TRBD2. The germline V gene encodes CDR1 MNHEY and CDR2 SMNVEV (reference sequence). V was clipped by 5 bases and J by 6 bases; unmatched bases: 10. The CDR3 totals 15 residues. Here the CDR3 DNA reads TGTGCCAGCAGTAGATCCACGGGAGGGACTGATACGCAGTATTTT. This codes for CASSRSTGGTDTQYF.

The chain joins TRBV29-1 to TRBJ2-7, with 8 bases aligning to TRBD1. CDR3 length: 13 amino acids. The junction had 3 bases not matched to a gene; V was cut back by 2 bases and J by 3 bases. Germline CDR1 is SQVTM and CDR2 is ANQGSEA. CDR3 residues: CSVEYGQGYEQYF. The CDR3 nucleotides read TGCAGCGTTGAATACGGACAGGGCTACGAGCAGTACTTC.

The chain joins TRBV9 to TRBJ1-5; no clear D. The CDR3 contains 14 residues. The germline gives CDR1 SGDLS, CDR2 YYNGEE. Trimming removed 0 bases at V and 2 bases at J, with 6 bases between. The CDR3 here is CASSVDIGNQPQHF. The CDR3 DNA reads TGTGCCAGCAGCGTAGACATAGGCAATCAGCCCCAGCATTTT.